Presented here are 11 T cell receptor beta chains from one specimen sequenced in a study of Graves' ophthalmopathy and Graves' hyperthyroidism. CDR3 regions of TCR beta were amplified from RNA transcripts. HTBI primers were employed in first-round RT-PCR, then a second-round multiplex PCR followed. TCRdb analysed the multiplex PCR reads with MiXCR anew, one entry per CDR3 protein. This sample has 200,000 to 300,000 distinct CDR3 sequences, with around 50% found just once. What was sequenced was peripheral blood. The receptors were gathered from an adult man with Graves' ophthalmopathy.

DNA of the CDR3: TGTGCCAGCAGTTCAGGGGGGGGAAACACTGAAGCTTTCTTT. This gives the protein CASSSGGGNTEAFF. This rearrangement joins TRBV12-3 or TRBV12-4 to TRBJ1-1; 7 bases are a match to TRBD1. CDR3 length: 14 residues. V lost 4 bases, J lost 2 bases, and 4 bases stayed unmatched.

The CDR3, as DNA: TGCGCCAGCAGCTTGGCCGAAGGGACCGAGCAGTACTTC. Translating gives CASSLAEGTEQYF. This chain links TRBV5-1 with TRBJ2-7, with D possibly called TRBD1 or TRBD2 (5 bases each). Germline CDR1 SGHRS, CDR2 YFSETQ. CDR3 length equals 13 residues. Deletions cut 0 bases from V and 6 bases from J, with 10 bases between. The full variable domain, its missing parts supplied by reference TRBV5-1 and TRBJ2-7, is KAGVTQTPRYLIKTRGQQVTLSCSPISGHRSVSWYQQTPGQGLQFLFEYFSETQRNKGNFPGRFSGRQFSNSRSEMNVSTLELGDSALYLCASSLAEGTEQYFGPGTRLTVT.

This clonotype was detected many times. The chain employs TRBV7-9 and TRBJ2-5; weak D call: TRBD2 (5 bases). The CDR3 runs to 10 residues. In germline, CDR1 is SEHNR, CDR2 FQNEAQ (reference sequence). Between the trimmed V and J ends, which lost 11 bases and 3 bases, there was a span of 7 bases. CDR3 sequence: CAGGEETQYF. The DNA for the CDR3 is TGTGCCGGAGGCGAAGAGACCCAGTACTTC.

This clonotype came up many times. V is TRBV15 and J is TRBJ1-2, with 8 bases that match TRBD1. Trimming took 3 bases from V and 6 from J; bases not matched to a gene: 6. The CDR3 is 14 amino acids. CDR1 and CDR2 (germline): LNHNV, YYDKDF (reference sequence). CDR3 residues: CATSSRTGRNGYTF. CDR3 coding DNA: TGTGCCACCAGCAGTAGGACAGGGAGGAATGGCTACACCTTC.

This clonotype was picked up one time. The chain joins TRBV7-2 to TRBJ2-3, with D possibly being TRBD2 (6 bases). Trimming pared 0 bases from V and 7 bases from J, leaving 8 bases between. The CDR3 is made up of 13 amino acids. CDR1 is SGHTA and CDR2 is FQGNSA in the germline V gene. This CDR3 reads CASSLAGSYTQYF. The CDR3 DNA follows: TGTGCCAGCAGCTTAGCCGGGAGCTATACGCAGTATTTT.

In its sample, this clonotype was seen a few times. A read error may produce the germline difference seen at one junction end. The chain links TRBV7-7 to TRBJ2-7, with D perhaps matching TRBD1 (6 bases). The CDR3 runs to 16 residues. Germline CDR1 and CDR2: SSHAT and FNYEAQ (reference sequence). Written as DNA, the CDR3 is TGTGCTAGCAGCTTAGCGCCGGCAGGGGCATCCTACGAGCAGTACTTC. It translates to CASSLAPAGASYEQYF.

The chain joins TRBV29-1 to TRBJ1-2; a possible D gene is TRBD1 (6 bases). The CDR3 sequence is 14 residues long. Germline V gives CDR1 SQVTM, CDR2 ANQGSEA. Trimming pared 0 bases from V and 2 bases from J, leaving 10 bases between. The DNA of the CDR3 is TGCAGCGTTGAAGAGGCAGGGGTCAACTATGGCTACACCTTC. Translated, it gives CSVEEAGVNYGYTF.

The chain uses TRBV24-1 and TRBJ2-3; D may be TRBD1 (5 bases). V lost 5 bases and J lost 3, with 14 bases in between. The CDR3 loop spans 15 amino acids. Germline assignment: CDR1 KGHDR and CDR2 SFDVKD. CDR3 region: CATSARFTGTDTQYF. CDR3 DNA sequence: TGTGCCACCAGTGCCCGCTTCACAGGAACAGATACGCAGTATTTT.

In the case of this clonotype: A much larger clone differs by one base, so this may be a read error. J is TRBJ2-7 and V is TRBV25-1; TRBD2 agrees at 8 bases. The CDR3 length is 15 residues. The germline V gene encodes CDR1 MGHDK and CDR2 SYGVNS. In nucleotides, the CDR3 is TGTGCCGGCAGTGTTCACGGGGGGGCTTCGAGCGAGCAGTACTTC. Its protein is CAGSVHGGASSEQYF.

In this sample, this clonotype turned up a few times. This rearrangement joins TRBV2 to TRBJ2-2; the match to TRBD2 covers 14 bases. The CDR3 spans 15 residues. V trimming: 7 bases; J trimming: 4 bases; junction bases outside the gene matches: 2. Germline V gene data show CDR1 as SNHLY and CDR2 as FYNNEI. The CDR3 coding sequence is TGTGCCAGCACCGGACTAGCGGGGGGCACCGGGGAGCTGTTTTTT. Protein sequence: CASTGLAGGTGELFF.

Only a few counts were recorded for this clonotype. The V call is TRBV29-1, the J call TRBJ2-7; TRBD2 is a possible D gene (5 bases). Trimming removed 4 bases at V and 0 bases at J, with 10 bases between. The length of the CDR3 is 13 residues. CDR1 is SQVTM and CDR2 is ANQGSEA in the germline V gene. The CDR3 loop is CSVGETISYEQYF. DNA for the CDR3: TGCAGCGTTGGGGAGACAATCTCCTACGAGCAGTACTTC.